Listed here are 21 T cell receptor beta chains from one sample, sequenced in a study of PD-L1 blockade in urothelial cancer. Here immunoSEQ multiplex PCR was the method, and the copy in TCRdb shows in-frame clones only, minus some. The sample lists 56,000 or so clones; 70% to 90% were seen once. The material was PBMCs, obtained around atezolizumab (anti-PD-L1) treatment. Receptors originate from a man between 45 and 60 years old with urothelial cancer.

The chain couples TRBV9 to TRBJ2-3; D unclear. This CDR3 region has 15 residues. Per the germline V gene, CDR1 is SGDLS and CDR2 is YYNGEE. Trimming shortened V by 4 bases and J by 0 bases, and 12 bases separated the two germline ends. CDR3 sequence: CASSRDLTSTDTQYF. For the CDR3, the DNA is TGTGCCAGCAGCCGAGACTTAACTAGCACAGATACGCAGTATTTT.

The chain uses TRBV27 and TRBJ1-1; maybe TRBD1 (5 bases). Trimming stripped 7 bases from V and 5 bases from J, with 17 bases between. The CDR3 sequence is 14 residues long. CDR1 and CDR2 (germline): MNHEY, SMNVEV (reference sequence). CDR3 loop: CASTPGWGRTEAFF. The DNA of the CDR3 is TGTGCCAGCACTCCCGGGTGGGGGAGGACTGAAGCTTTCTTT.

The CDR3 reads CASSSEDTQYF. Written as DNA, the CDR3 is TGTGCCAGCAGTTCAGAAGATACGCAGTATTTT. The V and J genes are TRBV2 and TRBJ2-3; the D is unclear. This CDR3 contains 11 residues. V lost 5 bases to trimming and J lost 5 bases, with 5 bases between them. Germline V gene data show CDR1 as SNHLY and CDR2 as FYNNEI.

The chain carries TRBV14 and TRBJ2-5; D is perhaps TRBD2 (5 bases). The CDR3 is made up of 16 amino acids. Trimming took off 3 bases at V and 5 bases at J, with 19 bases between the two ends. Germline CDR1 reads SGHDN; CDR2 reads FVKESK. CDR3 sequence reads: CASSQGRTRTGETQYF. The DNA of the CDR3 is TGTGCCAGCAGCCAGGGAAGGACTCGGACTGGGGAGACCCAGTACTTC.

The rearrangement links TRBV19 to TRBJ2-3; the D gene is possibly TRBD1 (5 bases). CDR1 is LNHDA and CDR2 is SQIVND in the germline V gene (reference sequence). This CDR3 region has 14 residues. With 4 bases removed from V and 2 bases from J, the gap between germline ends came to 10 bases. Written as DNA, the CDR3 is TGTGCCAGTAGTAGGGCGACAGACACAGATACGCAGTATTTT. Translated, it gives CASSRATDTDTQYF.

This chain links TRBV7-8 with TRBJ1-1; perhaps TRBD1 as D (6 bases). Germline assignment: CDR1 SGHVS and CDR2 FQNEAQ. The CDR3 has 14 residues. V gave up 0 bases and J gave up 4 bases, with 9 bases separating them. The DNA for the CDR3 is TGTGCCAGCAGCTTAGCGCAGGGGAGCACTGAAGCTTTCTTT. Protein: CASSLAQGSTEAFF.

CDR3 in amino acids: CASSLGGQAIRDTQYF. In DNA, the CDR3 is TGTGCCAGCAGCTTGGGGGGACAGGCCATTAGAGATACGCAGTATTTT. This chain joins TRBV5-4 and TRBJ2-3; TRBD1 agrees at 8 bases. CDR3 length: 16 amino acids. CDR1 is SGHNT and CDR2 is YYREEE in the germline V gene (reference sequence). V was clipped by 0 bases and J by 5 bases; unmatched bases: 8.

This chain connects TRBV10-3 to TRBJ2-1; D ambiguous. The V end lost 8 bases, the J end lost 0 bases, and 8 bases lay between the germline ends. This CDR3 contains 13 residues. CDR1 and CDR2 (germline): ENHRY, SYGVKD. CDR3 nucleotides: TGTGCCATCGCCAGAAGCTCCTACAATGAGCAGTTCTTC. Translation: CAIARSSYNEQFF.

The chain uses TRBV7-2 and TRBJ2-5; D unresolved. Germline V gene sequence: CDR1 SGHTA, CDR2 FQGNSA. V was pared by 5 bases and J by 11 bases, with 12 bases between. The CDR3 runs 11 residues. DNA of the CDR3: TGTGCCAGCAGCCCGACCGGGTTACAGTACTTC. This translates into CASSPTGLQYF.

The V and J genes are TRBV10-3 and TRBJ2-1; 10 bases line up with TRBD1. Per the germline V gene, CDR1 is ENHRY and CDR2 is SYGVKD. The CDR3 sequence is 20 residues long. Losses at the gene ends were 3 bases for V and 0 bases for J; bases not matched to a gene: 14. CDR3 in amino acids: CAISDRGQGSLRGSYNEQFF. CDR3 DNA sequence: TGTGCCATCAGTGATAGGGGACAGGGGTCACTTCGGGGCTCCTACAATGAGCAGTTCTTC.

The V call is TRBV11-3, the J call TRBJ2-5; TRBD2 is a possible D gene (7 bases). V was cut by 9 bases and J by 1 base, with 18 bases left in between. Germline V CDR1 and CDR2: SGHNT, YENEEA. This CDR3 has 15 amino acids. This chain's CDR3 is CASASTGGSQETQYF. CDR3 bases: TGTGCCAGTGCTTCGACGGGGGGCAGCCAAGAGACCCAGTACTTC. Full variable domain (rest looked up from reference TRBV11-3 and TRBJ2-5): EAGVVQSPRYKIIEKKQPVAFWCNPISGHNTLYWYLQNLGQGPELLIRYENEEAVDDSQLPKDRFSAERLKGVDSTLKIQPAELGDSAVYLCASASTGGSQETQYFGPGTRLLVL.

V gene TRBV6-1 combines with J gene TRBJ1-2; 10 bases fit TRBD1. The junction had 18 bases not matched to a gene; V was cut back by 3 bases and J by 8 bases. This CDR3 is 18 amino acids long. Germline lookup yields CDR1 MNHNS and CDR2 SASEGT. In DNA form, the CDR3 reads TGTGCCAGCAGTGAGAAGGGGACGACAGGGGGCTATCGTGGGGGCTACACCTTC. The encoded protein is CASSEKGTTGGYRGGYTF.

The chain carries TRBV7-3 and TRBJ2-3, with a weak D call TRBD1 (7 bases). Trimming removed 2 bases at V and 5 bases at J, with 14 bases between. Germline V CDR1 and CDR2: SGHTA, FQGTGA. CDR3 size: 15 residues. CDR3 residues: CASSLLGQGGDTQYF. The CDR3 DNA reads TGTGCCAGCAGCTTACTGGGTCAGGGGGGAGATACGCAGTATTTT.

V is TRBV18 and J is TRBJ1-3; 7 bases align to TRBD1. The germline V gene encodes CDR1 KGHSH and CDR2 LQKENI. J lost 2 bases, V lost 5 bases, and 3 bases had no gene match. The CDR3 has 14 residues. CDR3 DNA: TGTGCCAGCTCATCGGGACAGACTGGAAACACCATATATTTT. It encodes CASSSGQTGNTIYF. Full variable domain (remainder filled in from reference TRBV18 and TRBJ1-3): NAGVMQNPRHLVRRRGQEARLRCSPMKGHSHVYWYRQLPEEGLKFMVYLQKENIIDESGMPKERFSAEFPKEGPSILRIQQVVRGDSAAYFCASSSGQTGNTIYFGEGSWLTVV.

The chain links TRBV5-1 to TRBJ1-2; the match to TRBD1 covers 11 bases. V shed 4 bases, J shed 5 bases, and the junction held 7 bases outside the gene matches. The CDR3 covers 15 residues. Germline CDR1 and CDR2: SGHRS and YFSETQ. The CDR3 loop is CASSPGQGAFYGYTF. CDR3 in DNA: TGCGCCAGCAGCCCCGGACAGGGGGCCTTTTATGGCTACACCTTC.

The CDR3 coding sequence is TGTGCCAGCAGCTTCTCAGGGGGCTGGACTGAAGCTTTCTTT. Its protein product is CASSFSGGWTEAFF. The chain joins TRBV27 to TRBJ1-1; TRBD1 matches 8 bases. J was trimmed by 5 bases and V by 6 bases; bases with no gene match: 8. This CDR3 region has 14 residues. CDR1 is MNHEY and CDR2 is SMNVEV in the germline V gene (reference sequence).

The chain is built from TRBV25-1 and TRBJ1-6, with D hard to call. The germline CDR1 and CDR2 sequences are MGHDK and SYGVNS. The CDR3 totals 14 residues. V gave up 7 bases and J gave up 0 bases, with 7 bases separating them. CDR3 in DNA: TGTGCCAGCAAACAGAGCTCCTATAATTCACCCCTCCACTTT. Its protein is CASKQSSYNSPLHF.

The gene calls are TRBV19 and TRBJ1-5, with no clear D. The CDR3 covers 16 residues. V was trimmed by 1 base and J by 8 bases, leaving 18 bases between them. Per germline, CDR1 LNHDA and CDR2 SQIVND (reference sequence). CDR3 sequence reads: CASSIGRGRQREPQHF. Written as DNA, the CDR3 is TGTGCCAGTAGTATAGGTCGGGGAAGGCAGAGAGAGCCCCAGCATTTT.

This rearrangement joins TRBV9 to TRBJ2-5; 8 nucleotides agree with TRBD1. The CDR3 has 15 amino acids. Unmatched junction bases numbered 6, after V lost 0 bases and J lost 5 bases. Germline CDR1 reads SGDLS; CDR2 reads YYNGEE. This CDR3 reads CASSVGYQGAETQYF. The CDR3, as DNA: TGTGCCAGCAGCGTAGGTTATCAGGGGGCCGAGACCCAGTACTTC.

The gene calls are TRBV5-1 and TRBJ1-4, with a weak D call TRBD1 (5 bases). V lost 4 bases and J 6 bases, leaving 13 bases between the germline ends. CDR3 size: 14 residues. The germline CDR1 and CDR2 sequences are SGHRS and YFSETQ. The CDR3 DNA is TGCGCCAGCAGCCCGGGCGGAGGGGATGAAAAACTGTTTTTT. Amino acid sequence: CASSPGGGDEKLFF. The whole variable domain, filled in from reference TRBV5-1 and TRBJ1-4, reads KAGVTQTPRYLIKTRGQQVTLSCSPISGHRSVSWYQQTPGQGLQFLFEYFSETQRNKGNFPGRFSGRQFSNSRSEMNVSTLELGDSALYLCASSPGGGDEKLFFGSGTQLSVL.

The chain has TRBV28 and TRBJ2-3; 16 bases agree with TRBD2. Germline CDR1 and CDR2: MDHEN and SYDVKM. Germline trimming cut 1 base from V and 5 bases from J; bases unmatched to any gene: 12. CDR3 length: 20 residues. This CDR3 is CASSLFGTSGRAFGGDTQYF. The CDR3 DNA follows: TGTGCCAGCAGTTTATTCGGGACTAGCGGGAGGGCCTTCGGAGGAGATACGCAGTATTTT.